Presented here are 23 T cell receptor beta chains from one specimen sequenced in a study of breast tumors, draining lymph nodes, adjacent tissues. Breast cancer patients provided tissue from their axillary draining lymph nodes. TCRdb called the multiplex PCR reads again in MiXCR, with one record for every CDR3 protein. Here the sample spans fewer than 300,000 distinct CDR3 sequences, around 32% being singletons. Sequences were obtained from axillary lymph node tissue. These receptors were taken from a female donor with breast cancer. Some clones in this sample may be carry-over from other donors' samples.

The chain employs TRBV19 and TRBJ1-2, with 8 bases fitting TRBD1. Germline-derived CDR1 and CDR2 are LNHDA and SQIVND (reference sequence). Trimming took 6 bases from V and 6 from J; bases not matched to a gene: 6. There are 13 residues in the CDR3. CDR3 DNA: TGTGCCAGTAGACGGGGACAGGATCATGGCTACACCTTC. It is translated as CASRRGQDHGYTF.

This clonotype was counted ten times or more. CDR3 DNA sequence: TGTGCCAGCAGCCCCCGATCGAGACAGGGGGCGGATAAAGTTTCACCCCTCCACTTT. It codes for CASSPRSRQGADKVSPLHF. V and J are TRBV7-8 and TRBJ1-6; 10 bases map to TRBD1. Per the germline V gene, CDR1 is SGHVS and CDR2 is FQNEAQ. CDR3 size: 19 residues. Trimming at V came to 5 bases and at J to 9 bases, leaving 19 bases not matched to a gene.

At least ten counts were recorded for this clonotype. The chain links TRBV6-1 to TRBJ1-2; D might be TRBD1 (5 bases). CDR1 MNHNS and CDR2 SASEGT come from the germline V gene. This CDR3 is 18 amino acids long. V was cut by 0 bases and J by 8 bases, with 25 bases left in between. The CDR3, as DNA: TGTGCCAGCAGTGAAGCGGGGGGATGGGGCAGCCCAGACGGAGGCTACACCTTC. The encoded protein is CASSEAGGWGSPDGGYTF.

About this clonotype itself: Germline and junction disagree at one end, which may indicate a read error. The chain uses TRBV5-1 and TRBJ1-2; D is ambiguous. CDR1 and CDR2 from the germline V gene are SGHRS and YFSETQ. The CDR3 runs to 12 residues. DNA for the CDR3: TGTGCCAGCAGTTACAGTGCCTCTGGAAACACCTTC. Its translation is CASSYSASGNTF.

This clonotype has a count of ten or more. The rearrangement uses TRBV2 and TRBJ2-7; 9 positions agree with TRBD2. With V trimmed by 6 bases and J by 2 bases, 8 bases remained unmatched. The CDR3 is made up of 15 amino acids. The germline gives CDR1 SNHLY, CDR2 FYNNEI. The CDR3 DNA is TGTGCCAGCAGCCCAAAGACTAGCGGAACCTACGAGCAGTACTTC. Protein sequence: CASSPKTSGTYEQYF.

The J gene is TRBJ2-5, the V gene TRBV20-1, with 7 bases aligning to TRBD2. Germline CDR1 and CDR2: DFQATT and SNEGSKA (reference sequence). J was trimmed by 9 bases and V by 5 bases; bases with no gene match: 15. This CDR3 comprises 14 residues. The CDR3: CSALSGTNLGAQYF. CDR3 sequence (DNA): TGCAGTGCTTTGAGCGGGACTAACCTCGGGGCCCAGTACTTC.

This clonotype was recorded at least ten times. V gene TRBV20-1 combines with J gene TRBJ2-1, with D perhaps TRBD2 (6 bases). Germline lookup yields CDR1 DFQATT and CDR2 SNEGSKA (reference sequence). The CDR3 spans 14 residues. V was clipped by 3 bases and J by 0 bases, with 9 bases between them. This chain's CDR3 is CSASGRVSYNEQFF. Here the CDR3 DNA reads TGCAGTGCTAGCGGGAGAGTCTCCTACAATGAGCAGTTCTTC.

With regard to this clonotype: A read error may account for a junction end that differs from germline. The chain employs TRBV9 and TRBJ2-7; D may be TRBD1 (5 bases). The length of the CDR3 is 14 residues. Germline CDR1 and CDR2: SGDLS and YYNGEE. As DNA, the CDR3 is TGTGCCAGCAGCGTTTTAGGGGTGAACTACGAGCAGTCCTTC. Protein product: CASSVLGVNYEQSF.

Ten or more counts support this clonotype. This rearrangement joins TRBV4-1 to TRBJ2-7; 7 bases match TRBD2. Germline loops: CDR1 MGHRA, CDR2 YSYEKL. V dropped 0 bases and J dropped 0; count of bases not matched to a gene: 5. This CDR3 contains 16 residues. The CDR3 DNA sequence: TGCGCCAGCAGCCAAGATGTCGGGGGGACCTCCTACGAGCAGTACTTC. This encodes CASSQDVGGTSYEQYF.

In this sample, this clonotype turned up many times. The CDR3 spells CASSLVASGGPTGELFF. The CDR3 DNA reads TGCGCCAGCAGCTTGGTGGCTAGCGGAGGACCCACCGGGGAGCTGTTTTTT. This chain joins TRBV5-1 and TRBJ2-2; TRBD2 matches at 7 bases. The germline CDR1 and CDR2 sequences are SGHRS and YFSETQ. With V trimmed by 0 bases and J by 4 bases, 9 bases remained unmatched. The CDR3 spans 17 residues.

At least ten counts were recorded for this clonotype. A clone one base away is much larger, so this may be a read error. The genes are TRBV9 and TRBJ2-5; 7 bases are shared with TRBD1. CDR3 size: 15 residues. Germline CDR1 SGDLS, CDR2 YYNGEE. The CDR3 is CASSPQQGRGETPYF. DNA for the CDR3: TGTGCCAGCAGCCCACAACAGGGGCGCGGAGAGACCCCGTACTTC.

This clonotype was picked up many times. V is TRBV5-5 and J is TRBJ2-2; 8 bases line up with TRBD1. The trim removed 4 bases at V and 4 bases at J, leaving 6 bases unmatched. This CDR3 region has 15 residues. From germline, CDR1 is SGHKS and CDR2 YYEKEE (reference sequence). The DNA of the CDR3 is TGTGCCAGCAGCAGGACAGGGAGCGGCACCGGGGAGCTGTTTTTT. Encoded protein: CASSRTGSGTGELFF.

This clonotype was recorded at least ten times. J is TRBJ2-7 and V is TRBV25-1; 10 bases align to TRBD2. Germline trimming cut 10 bases from V and 1 base from J; bases unmatched to any gene: 13. CDR1 and CDR2 (germline): MGHDK, SYGVNS. The length of the CDR3 is 16 residues. This CDR3 reads CATSGLAALRSYEQYF. The CDR3 DNA reads as TGTGCCACCTCCGGACTAGCGGCGCTTAGATCCTACGAGCAGTACTTC.

This clonotype was seen repeatedly, ten times or more. DNA for the CDR3: TGTGCCAGCAGCTTAGCGACAGATACGCAGTATTTT. Its protein product is CASSLATDTQYF. The chain recombines TRBV7-9 with TRBJ2-3, with D unclear. The germline gives CDR1 SEHNR, CDR2 FQNEAQ (reference sequence). This CDR3 has 12 residues. Trimming removed 0 bases at V and 3 bases at J, with 1 base between.

Ten or more counts support this clonotype. The chain is built from TRBV20-1 and TRBJ1-2; D is ambiguous. The CDR3 length is 14 residues. The V end lost 0 bases, the J end lost 8 bases, and 16 bases lay between the germline ends. Germline values: CDR1 DFQATT, CDR2 SNEGSKA (reference sequence). Here the CDR3 DNA reads TGCAGTGCTAGAGAACCTCCCAGGCCCTACGGCTACACCTTC. As protein: CSAREPPRPYGYTF.

This clonotype was seen repeatedly, ten times or more. One junction end does not reproduce the germline sequence, and a read error may be involved. The chain carries TRBV9 and TRBJ2-5, with D hard to call. CDR3 length: 14 amino acids. Germline V gives CDR1 SGDLS, CDR2 YYNGEE. The CDR3 loop reads CASSVSRGEETQSF. The DNA for the CDR3 is TGTGCCAGCAGCGTCTCGCGTGGAGAAGAGACCCAGTCCTTC.

About this clonotype: This could be a read error, since a much larger clone is one nucleotide away. The chain has TRBV12-3 or TRBV12-4 and TRBJ2-1; perhaps TRBD2 as D (6 bases). V was shortened by 3 bases and J by 9 bases, with 21 bases between the two germline ends. This CDR3 region has 16 residues. In nucleotides, the CDR3 is TGTGCCAGCAGTTTCGGGCCCTCGGGAGACGAAAGTGAGCAGTTCTTC. Translated: CASSFGPSGDESEQFF.

The chain combines TRBV29-1 with TRBJ2-2; 8 positions match TRBD2. Germline trimming cut 8 bases from V and 5 bases from J; bases unmatched to any gene: 1. Germline values: CDR1 SQVTM, CDR2 ANQGSEA. This CDR3 is 11 amino acids long. CDR3 nucleotides: TGCAGCTTAGCGGGGACCGGGGAGCTGTTTTTT. It codes for CSLAGTGELFF.

The sample holds many counts of this clonotype. The genes are TRBV5-1 and TRBJ2-7; D unclear. V lost 4 bases and J lost 1, with 9 bases in between. The CDR3 spans 13 residues. CDR1 is SGHRS, CDR2 YFSETQ, per germline. In DNA form, the CDR3 reads TGCGCCAGCAGCCCGGTTTCGTCCTACGAGCAGTACTTC. Amino acid sequence: CASSPVSSYEQYF.

This clonotype was counted at least ten times. The chain has TRBV18 and TRBJ2-3, with TRBD2 identical over 8 bases. Germline V lookup: CDR1 KGHSH, CDR2 LQKENI. Germline trimming cut 6 bases from V and 6 bases from J; bases unmatched to any gene: 8. CDR3 length: 14 amino acids. The CDR3 sequence is CASSTQGGRDTQYF. DNA for the CDR3: TGTGCCAGCTCTACCCAGGGCGGGAGGGATACGCAGTATTTT.

This clonotype came up many times. This sequence joins TRBV2 and TRBJ2-5; D unclear. V lost 0 bases to trimming and J lost 1 base, with 9 bases between them. The CDR3 runs 15 residues. From germline, CDR1 is SNHLY and CDR2 FYNNEI. The CDR3 nucleotides are TGTGCCAGCAGTGAAGCCGTAGGCGGCCAAGAGACCCAGTACTTC. It specifies CASSEAVGGQETQYF.

There are many counts of this clonotype. The rearrangement links TRBV13 to TRBJ2-7, with D possibly matching TRBD1 (5 bases). CDR3 size: 15 residues. CDR1 is PRHDT, CDR2 FYEKMQ, per germline (reference sequence). Trimming pared 6 bases from V and 7 bases from J, leaving 22 bases between. This CDR3 is CASRASRQNMWEQYF. The CDR3 bases are TGTGCCAGCAGGGCCTCCCGACAGAACATGTGGGAGCAGTACTTC.

With regard to this clonotype: A read error may account for a junction end that differs from germline. V gene TRBV12-3 or TRBV12-4 combines with J gene TRBJ2-1; TRBD2 aligns across 8 bases. The length of the CDR3 is 15 residues. The chain's CDR3 is CASGFAGGPYNEQFF. The CDR3 DNA follows: TGTGCCAGCGGTTTCGCGGGAGGCCCCTACAATGAGCAGTTCTTC.